These 19 T cell receptor beta chains share one sample of origin, sequenced in a study of CD8+ T cells in alopecia areata. RNA was isolated and reverse transcribed to cDNA, the sequencing template. Data came from immunoSEQ multiplex PCR; TCRdb stores just in-frame clones and leaves some out. The sample has tens of thousands of clones, about half seen once. Sample: CD8+ T cells sorted from blood, taken at week 0. These receptors all come from a human donor with alopecia areata.

This clone was observed a few times. With only one base between it and a far larger clone, this is likely a read error. At the DNA level, this CDR3 is encoded by other sequences in the same sample as well. The V gene is TRBV5-1, the J gene TRBJ2-1; 13 positions match TRBD2. This CDR3 region has 15 residues. Germline loops: CDR1 SGHRS, CDR2 YFSETQ. V shed 1 base and J 10 bases; nucleotides not matched to a gene: 5. The CDR3 protein is CASSLTSGRAGEQFF. Written as DNA, the CDR3 is TGCGCCAGCAGCTTGACTAGCGGGAGGGCCGGGGAGCAGTTCTTC.

This clone was seen a few times. This chain links TRBV4-1 with TRBJ2-1, with D maybe TRBD2 (5 bases). Trimming removed 1 base from V and 0 bases from J, with 7 bases in between. CDR1 MGHRA and CDR2 YSYEKL come from the germline V gene. This CDR3 is 15 amino acids long. CDR3 protein: CASSQAGNSYNEQFF. The CDR3 DNA follows: TGCGCCAGCAGCCAAGCGGGAAACTCCTACAATGAGCAGTTCTTC.

The chain links TRBV27 to TRBJ2-7; tentatively, D is TRBD1 or TRBD2 (5 bases each). CDR3 length: 12 residues. Trimming took 6 bases from V and 5 from J, leaving 11 bases between them. CDR1 is MNHEY and CDR2 is SMNVEV in the germline V gene (reference sequence). Here the CDR3 reads CASSRQGHEQYF. CDR3 DNA: TGTGCCAGCAGCCGCCAGGGACACGAGCAGTACTTC.

This clone has just a few counts. The rearrangement uses TRBV2 and TRBJ1-1; D perhaps matches TRBD1 (6 bases). This CDR3 spans 15 amino acids. CDR1 and CDR2 from the germline V gene are SNHLY and FYNNEI. V was clipped by 3 bases and J by 1 base, with 12 bases between them. In DNA, the CDR3 is TGTGCCAGCAGTGACGAGGCAGGGGCGAACACTGAAGCTTTCTTT. The encoded protein is CASSDEAGANTEAFF. Full variable domain (rest looked up from reference TRBV2 and TRBJ1-1): EPEVTQTPSHQVTQMGQEVILRCVPISNHLYFYWYRQILGQKVEFLVSFYNNEISEKSEIFDDQFSVERPDGSNFTLKIRSTKLEDSAMYFCASSDEAGANTEAFFGQGTRLTVV.

This clone was detected a few times. The chain carries TRBV29-1 and TRBJ2-7; 7 bases are a match to TRBD1. V dropped 4 bases and J dropped 4; count of bases not matched to a gene: 13. Germline lookup yields CDR1 SQVTM and CDR2 ANQGSEA. The CDR3 covers 15 residues. The DNA of the CDR3 is TGCAGCGTTGTGGGAGAGACCGGGACAGTATACGAGCAGTACTTC. Translation gives CSVVGETGTVYEQYF.

V usage is TRBV6-5 and J usage is TRBJ1-5, with a possible D match to TRBD1 (5 bases). CDR1 and CDR2 (germline): MNHEY, SVGAGI. Trimming removed 7 bases at V and 7 bases at J, with 14 bases between. The length of the CDR3 is 13 residues. The CDR3 reads CASTLGQGQPQHF. The CDR3 DNA sequence: TGTGCCAGCACCCTGGGGCAGGGCCAGCCCCAGCATTTT.

In this sample, this clone turned up a few times. The chain is built from TRBV7-6 and TRBJ2-6; D call uncertain. V was pared by 1 base and J by 0 bases, with 10 bases between. The CDR3 has 17 amino acids. Germline V gene sequence: CDR1 SGHVS, CDR2 FNYEAQ. CDR3 sequence: CASSLETWVSGANVLTF. In DNA, the CDR3 is TGTGCCAGCAGCTTAGAGACCTGGGTCTCTGGGGCCAACGTCCTGACTTTC. The whole variable domain, remainder taken from reference TRBV7-6 and TRBJ2-6, is GAGVSQSPRYKVTKRGQDVALRCDPISGHVSLYWYRQALGQGPEFLTYFNYEAQQDKSGLPNDRFSAERPEGSISTLTIQRTEQRDSAMYRCASSLETWVSGANVLTFGAGSRLTVL.

The chain couples TRBV16 to TRBJ2-5, with 9 bases matching TRBD2. V dropped 5 bases and J dropped 3; count of bases not matched to a gene: 4. From germline, CDR1 is KGHSY and CDR2 FQNENV. There are 14 residues in the CDR3. CDR3 in DNA: TGTGCCAGCAGCACTCGACTAGCGGAAGAGACCCAGTACTTC. Amino acid sequence: CASSTRLAEETQYF. Drawing the rest from reference TRBV16 and TRBJ2-5, the complete variable domain is GEEVAQTPKHLVRGEGQKAKLYCAPIKGHSYVFWYQQVLKNEFKFLISFQNENVFDETGMPKERFSAKCLPNSPCSLEIQATKLEDSAVYFCASSTRLAEETQYFGPGTRLLVL.

Of note for this clone: Relative to the germline gene, one junction end is altered; a read error may explain this. Other DNA sequences within the sample encode an identical CDR3. J is TRBJ1-4 and V is TRBV27; TRBD1 might be the D (5 bases). The CDR3 extends over 15 amino acids. The germline CDR1 and CDR2 sequences are MNHEY and SMNVEV (reference sequence). The CDR3 reads CASKKLDRSNEKLFF. The CDR3 DNA follows: TGTGCCAGCAAAAAGCTCGACAGAAGTAATGAAAAGCTGTTTTTT.

This clone was observed a few times. The chain employs TRBV29-1 and TRBJ2-5; possibly TRBD2 for D (5 bases). The CDR3 extends over 14 amino acids. Per the germline V gene, CDR1 is SQVTM and CDR2 is ANQGSEA. V shed 5 bases and J shed 2 bases, with 15 bases lying between them. CDR3 DNA: TGCAGCGTTCCCGCTGGTCGGGGACAAGAGACCCAGTACTTC. It encodes CSVPAGRGQETQYF.

This clone was detected only a few times. CDR3 protein: CASSMRGDEQYF. The CDR3 DNA reads as TGTGCCAGTAGTATGAGAGGGGACGAGCAGTACTTC. V gene TRBV19 combines with J gene TRBJ2-7; the D call may be TRBD1 or TRBD2 (5 bases each). This CDR3 has 12 residues. Germline loops: CDR1 LNHDA, CDR2 SQIVND (reference sequence). The ends were cut back, 3 bases at V and 5 bases at J, with 8 bases in the middle. The whole variable domain, filled in from reference TRBV19 and TRBJ2-7, reads DGGITQSPKYLFRKEGQNVTLSCEQNLNHDAMYWYRQDPGQGLRLIYYSQIVNDFQKGDIAEGYSVSREKKESFPLTVTSAQKNPTAFYLCASSMRGDEQYFGPGTRLTVT.

This clone was detected many times. This CDR3 reads CASSLPRGAHTEAFF. The CDR3 DNA sequence: TGTGCCAGCAGTCTGCCTCGTGGGGCTCACACTGAAGCTTTCTTT. The chain recombines TRBV28 with TRBJ1-1, with D perhaps TRBD1 (5 bases). CDR1 is MDHEN, CDR2 SYDVKM, per germline. Trimming left V 5 bases short and J 3 bases short, with 16 bases between. This CDR3 has 15 residues.

Points on this clone: Other DNA sequences in the sample encode the same CDR3. V is TRBV27 and J is TRBJ2-7; either TRBD1 or TRBD2 may supply D (5 bases each). Trimming took 3 bases from V and 1 from J, leaving 10 bases between them. Looked up from germline, CDR1 is MNHEY and CDR2 is SMNVEV (reference sequence). There are 14 residues in the CDR3. Here the CDR3 reads CASSFGTGSYEQYF. The CDR3 DNA is TGTGCCAGCAGTTTCGGGACCGGGTCCTACGAGCAGTACTTC.

Only a few counts were recorded for this clone. The CDR3 DNA is TGTGCCAGCAGCGACTACAATGAGCAGTTCTTC. Its protein product is CASSDYNEQFF. This sequence joins TRBV11-2 and TRBJ2-1; D is unresolved. V was pared by 5 bases and J by 3 bases, with 2 bases between. Germline assignment: CDR1 SGHAT and CDR2 FQNNGV. The CDR3 consists of 11 residues. Together with reference TRBV11-2 and TRBJ2-1, the CDR3 gives the full variable domain: EAGVAQSPRYKIIEKRQSVAFWCNPISGHATLYWYQQILGQGPKLLIQFQNNGVVDDSQLPKDRFSAERLKGVDSTLKIQPAKLEDSAVYLCASSDYNEQFFGPGTRLTVL.

The chain joins TRBV29-1 to TRBJ2-7, with D perhaps TRBD2 (5 bases). Germline V lookup: CDR1 SQVTM, CDR2 ANQGSEA. This CDR3 has 14 residues. The V and J ends lost 7 bases and 0 bases respectively, with 16 bases between them. The CDR3 is CSAYDGLLSYEQYF. CDR3 sequence (DNA): TGCAGCGCTTACGACGGACTCCTCTCCTACGAGCAGTACTTC.

This sequence joins TRBV28 and TRBJ2-7; either TRBD1 or TRBD2 may supply D (6 bases each). Trimming took 7 bases from V and 2 from J, leaving 18 bases between them. The CDR3 spans 15 residues. Germline V gene data show CDR1 as MDHEN and CDR2 as SYDVKM. The CDR3 protein is CASTSGATQAYEQYF. CDR3 DNA sequence: TGTGCCAGCACCTCGGGGGCGACTCAGGCCTACGAGCAGTACTTC.

The rearrangement uses TRBV7-2 and TRBJ1-4; D remains ambiguous. The CDR3 is 16 residues long. The V end was cut by 5 bases, the J end by 8 bases, with 21 bases between. The germline V gene has CDR1 SGHTA and CDR2 FQGNSA. The CDR3 protein is CASSNRVGEHAEKLFF. The CDR3 region has the DNA TGTGCCAGCAGCAATAGGGTCGGTGAACATGCGGAAAAACTGTTTTTT.

This chain links TRBV9 with TRBJ2-7, with D uncertain. V was clipped by 0 bases and J by 1 base, with 8 bases between them. Germline CDR1 and CDR2: SGDLS and YYNGEE. The CDR3 covers 14 residues. As DNA, the CDR3 is TGTGCCAGCAGCGTAGACAGCGAGTCCTACGAGCAGTACTTC. This encodes CASSVDSESYEQYF.

The CDR3 sequence is CSVGGRQGNYEQYF. DNA for the CDR3: TGCAGCGTTGGGGGTAGGCAGGGTAACTACGAGCAGTACTTC. The chain joins TRBV29-1 to TRBJ2-7, with D possibly TRBD1 on 5 matching bases. The germline V gene has CDR1 SQVTM and CDR2 ANQGSEA. The CDR3 length is 14 residues. The V gene lost 4 bases and the J gene lost 3 bases, with 16 bases spanning the gap.